The following is a T cell receptor beta chain sequence with its context. Its antigen is still unknown. Per-base qualities were not stored, and no clone one base away is much larger. There are 10 amino acids in the CDR3, from cysteine to phenylalanine inclusive. Only the CDR3 DNA stays, 30 bases, in frame from base 1. Based on the germline V gene, the CDR1 and CDR2 sequences are MDHEN and SYDVKM. V is shortened by 6 bases, J by 9 bases, and the region joining them spans 8 bases. RNA was extracted with the RNeasy kit and about 0.5 to 1 ug was reverse transcribed using random hexamers. TCR beta CDR3 regions were amplified with the immunoSEQ multiplex PCR assay covering 54 Vbeta and 13 Jbeta segments. Bias from PCR amplification was corrected by using a synthetic template baseline for primer optimization and for computational correction. For the original study's pipeline: Reads were assigned to V, D and J genes according to IMGT and analyzed in immunoSEQ Analyzer, with only productive sequences retained. To calculate clonality, Shannon entropy was normalized by log2 of the number of productive unique sequences and then subtracted from one. For each patient and control, public and private clones were evaluated within the 100 most prevalent clones. Susac-specific clones were defined as absent from healthy and MS cohorts, around 1,000 published viral clones and other ImmuneACCESS disease sequences. The public reads were run again by TCRdb, first through fastp at Q25 and then through MiXCR, and only productive beta chains were kept. A single entry per CDR3 protein holds the most common genes and DNA from its merged rows. V and J calls and clone size were set by TCRdb, not the authors. For this sample the table gives under 200,000 distinct CDR3 sequences, of which roughly 90% were detected only once. The ten most abundant clones make up over 0.075% of the sample.

The source of the sample is a study of CD8 T cells in Susac syndrome (dated by TCRdb to the late 2010s). Some background on the complete study: Of the Susac syndrome patients who were sequenced, eight were in clinical remission while about 6 had clinically active disease. At blood withdrawal, Susac syndrome patients were therapy-naive, treated with corticosteroids (with IVIg additionally given to some), or treated with IVIg alone. Whether CD8+ T cell activation and differentiation in Susac syndrome was antigen driven was tested using repertoire sequencing.

Peripheral blood CD8+ and CD4+ T cells from healthy donors, Susac syndrome patients and multiple sclerosis patients were profiled using high-throughput TCR beta sequencing. Susac syndrome patients met recently defined diagnostic criteria for definite or probable disease. CD8+ TEMRA cells were enriched by FACS, while bulk CD8+ and CD4+ T cells were purified by magnetic negative isolation. Blood was drawn into EDTA tubes, processed within 24 hours, and PBMCs were isolated by density gradient centrifugation. PBMCs intended for TCR sequencing were frozen in liquid nitrogen and were later thawed in a 37 degrees C water bath. Purity of sorted or isolated CD4+, CD8+ and CD8+ TEMRA cells was at least 90%. Broader findings and caveats from the paper: In patients with Susac syndrome, the CD4+ T cell repertoire showed no detectable clonal expansion. The number of individuals in the TCR sequencing and HLA analysis was acknowledged as relatively small.

The rearranged chain carries TRBV28 and TRBJ1-1; the D gene identity is not certain. The sequenced sample was CD4+ T cells from PBMCs. The sequence was collected from a human donor with Susac syndrome. The CDR3 sequence is CASRGSKAFF. The base sequence is TGTGCCAGCAGGGGGTCCAAAGCTTTCTTT.